A single sample gave rise to the 22 T cell receptor beta chains below, sequenced in a study of T cell repertoires in cytomegalovirus infection. TCRdb re-derived calls from the reads in MiXCR, one entry per CDR3 protein. This sample has 110,000 or so distinct CDR3 sequences, with 30% to 35% found just once. Their recognized antigens are unknown. The sample was CD8+ T cells from cultured PBMCs, taken from culture after CMV antigen stimulation. These TCRs come from a human donor in good health (CMV status not recorded). Some clones in this sample may be carry-over from other donors' samples.

The V call is TRBV7-3, the J call TRBJ2-7, with a tentative D call TRBD2 (5 bases). V lost 3 bases and J lost 5, with 14 bases in between. This CDR3 is 14 amino acids long. Germline values: CDR1 SGHTA, CDR2 FQGTGA. The CDR3 here is CASSFRTGVDEQYF. In DNA, the CDR3 is TGTGCCAGCAGCTTCAGGACTGGGGTGGACGAGCAGTACTTC.

This clonotype appeared a few times. The rearrangement links TRBV7-9 to TRBJ1-4, with D perhaps TRBD1 (6 bases). Germline V CDR1 and CDR2: SEHNR, FQNEAQ (reference sequence). CDR3 length equals 15 residues. V was trimmed by 5 bases and J by 4 bases, leaving 14 bases between them. The CDR3 here is CASSTDRLHNEKLFF. CDR3 DNA: TGTGCCAGCAGCACTGACAGGCTCCATAATGAAAAACTGTTTTTT. Complete variable domain (other parts from reference TRBV7-9 and TRBJ1-4): DTGVSQNPRHKITKRGQNVTFRCDPISEHNRLYWYRQTLGQGPEFLTYFQNEAQLEKSRLLSDRFSAERPKGSFSTLEIQRTEQGDSAMYLCASSTDRLHNEKLFFGSGTQLSVL.

As for this clonotype: A much larger clone differs from this one at a single base, so this may be a read error. This rearrangement joins TRBV12-3 or TRBV12-4 to TRBJ1-5; weak D call: TRBD1 (5 bases). The V end was cut by 3 bases, the J end by 6 bases, with 18 bases between. The CDR3 spans 16 residues. The CDR3 bases are TGTGCCAGCAGTTTTTCACGGGGGTTTGGGACTCAGCCCCAGCATTTT. Residues: CASSFSRGFGTQPQHF.

Written as DNA, the CDR3 is TGTGCCATCAGGGGGGCAACAGGGGGCAACGATGGCTACACCTTC. As protein: CAIRGATGGNDGYTF. The chain couples TRBV10-3 to TRBJ1-2, with 9 positions matching TRBD1. Germline CDR1 reads ENHRY; CDR2 reads SYGVKD. This CDR3 spans 15 amino acids. The trim removed 6 bases at V and 6 bases at J, leaving 11 bases unmatched.

This clonotype was seen more than once but under ten times. The chain recombines TRBV4-1 with TRBJ2-5; perhaps D is TRBD1 or TRBD2 (5 bases each). This CDR3 has 17 amino acids. Germline V gene lookup returns CDR1 MGHRA and CDR2 YSYEKL. The ends were cut back, 4 bases at V and 0 bases at J, with 18 bases in the middle. CDR3 coding DNA: TGCGCCAGCAGCCGAACTCACGGGACGGGGAACCAAGAGACCCAGTACTTC. Translating it yields CASSRTHGTGNQETQYF.

On this clonotype: It is likely a read error, because the conserved phenylalanine at the end of the CDR3 is missing. CDR3 amino acids: CASSYRANYEQYY. CDR3 bases: TGTGCCAGCAGTTACCGGGCCAACTACGAGCAGTACTAC. The V call is TRBV6-8, the J call TRBJ2-7; D gene unclear. CDR1 and CDR2 from the germline V gene are MNHGY and SAAAGT. Trimming took 2 bases from V and 3 from J, leaving 8 bases between them. The CDR3 is made up of 13 amino acids.

The V gene is TRBV27, the J gene TRBJ2-2; perhaps TRBD2 as D (6 bases). Per germline, CDR1 MNHEY and CDR2 SMNVEV (reference sequence). Trimming removed 2 bases from V and 6 bases from J, with 16 bases in between. The CDR3 is 16 amino acids. The CDR3 loop is CASSLGASEASGELFF. In DNA form, the CDR3 reads TGTGCCAGCAGTTTAGGAGCTAGCGAGGCGTCCGGGGAGCTGTTTTTT.

This clonotype was recorded a few times. The chain is built from TRBV7-9 and TRBJ2-1; TRBD2 matches 10 bases. Germline V CDR1 and CDR2: SEHNR, FQNEAQ (reference sequence). Trimming removed 5 bases from V and 4 bases from J; junction bases left unmatched: 8. This CDR3 region has 16 residues. In nucleotides, the CDR3 is TGTGCCAGCAGCCCGAGCGGGGGGGAAAAGTACAATGAGCAGTTCTTC. The encoded protein is CASSPSGGEKYNEQFF.

The chain combines TRBV10-3 with TRBJ2-7; TRBD2 matches at 10 bases. Germline V gene lookup returns CDR1 ENHRY and CDR2 SYGVKD. V shed 6 bases, J shed 4 bases, and the junction held 6 bases outside the gene matches. The CDR3 length is 14 residues. Here the CDR3 reads CAISLAGGRYEQYF. Written as DNA, the CDR3 is TGTGCCATCAGCTTAGCGGGGGGCCGATACGAGCAGTACTTC.

V usage is TRBV4-1 and J usage is TRBJ1-4, with D possibly being TRBD1 (6 bases). This CDR3 is built from 18 residues. Germline V lookup: CDR1 MGHRA, CDR2 YSYEKL. V shed 1 base and J shed 3 bases, with 18 bases lying between them. The CDR3 region is CASSQGPITGPPNEKLFF. The CDR3 DNA reads as TGCGCCAGCAGCCAAGGCCCTATCACAGGGCCCCCTAATGAAAAACTGTTTTTT.

This clonotype was seen once. The V call is TRBV29-1, the J call TRBJ2-7; D not certain. This CDR3 spans 13 amino acids. CDR1 and CDR2 from the germline V gene are SQVTM and ANQGSEA. The germline V and J ends were trimmed by 6 bases and 0 bases, with 12 bases remaining between them. The CDR3 protein is CSVRSWSSYEQYF. DNA for the CDR3: TGCAGCGTACGGTCCTGGAGCTCCTACGAGCAGTACTTC.

The chain links TRBV7-6 to TRBJ2-2; no firm D call. Trimming left V 5 bases short and J 6 bases short, with 13 bases between. The germline gives CDR1 SGHVS, CDR2 FNYEAQ. The CDR3 sequence is 14 residues long. The CDR3 sequence is CASSPSRLAGELFF. DNA for the CDR3: TGTGCCAGCAGCCCTTCCCGTCTGGCCGGGGAGCTGTTTTTT.

The chain combines TRBV27 with TRBJ1-5, with 7 bases aligning to TRBD1. CDR3 size: 15 residues. V gave up 5 bases and J gave up 5 bases; unmatched junction bases: 9. CDR1 is MNHEY, CDR2 SMNVEV, per germline (reference sequence). The CDR3 region is CASSPSQGEDQPQHF. The CDR3 DNA sequence: TGTGCCAGCAGTCCAAGCCAGGGGGAGGATCAGCCCCAGCATTTT.

This sequence joins TRBV5-6 and TRBJ2-5, with 7 bases lining up with TRBD1. The germline gives CDR1 SGHDT, CDR2 YYEEEE. The CDR3 extends over 16 amino acids. Losses at the gene ends were 4 bases for V and 5 bases for J; bases not matched to a gene: 14. The CDR3 DNA reads TGTGCCAGCAGCCTAGCATCCGGGACAGCAAAGGAGACCCAGTACTTC. Translating it yields CASSLASGTAKETQYF.

This clonotype was found many times. The chain uses TRBV5-6 and TRBJ2-5; 11 nucleotides agree with TRBD1. With V trimmed by 4 bases and J by 4 bases, 9 bases remained unmatched. The germline V gene has CDR1 SGHDT and CDR2 YYEEEE. There are 16 residues in the CDR3. CDR3 sequence: CASSPAGQGAVETQYF. As DNA, the CDR3 is TGTGCCAGCAGCCCCGCCGGACAGGGGGCTGTAGAGACCCAGTACTTC.

CDR3 sequence: CASSSGTAIGWQYF. The CDR3 nucleotides read TGTGCCAGCAGTTCCGGGACAGCGATTGGGTGGCAGTACTTC. The rearrangement links TRBV27 to TRBJ2-7, with 7 bases fitting TRBD1. The V segment lost 4 bases and the J segment 9 bases; nucleotides outside the gene matches: 12. Germline loops: CDR1 MNHEY, CDR2 SMNVEV (reference sequence). The CDR3 extends over 14 amino acids.

This clonotype occurred many times. The genes are TRBV12-3 or TRBV12-4 and TRBJ1-1; the match to TRBD1 covers 8 bases. The ends lost 10 bases at V and 3 bases at J; junction bases unmatched: 10. This CDR3 has 14 residues. CDR3 in DNA: TGTGCCACAAGTGGGGACAGGAGAGACACTGAAGCTTTCTTT. Residues: CATSGDRRDTEAFF.

J is TRBJ2-1 and V is TRBV24-1; 8 bases agree with TRBD2. The CDR3 loop spans 14 amino acids. J was trimmed by 8 bases and V by 2 bases; bases with no gene match: 4. Germline V gene data show CDR1 as KGHDR and CDR2 as SFDVKD. The CDR3 DNA is TGTGCCACCAGTGATTGGGCGGGGGGCGATGAGCAGTTCTTC. This translates into CATSDWAGGDEQFF.

V is TRBV4-1 and J is TRBJ2-1, with D tentatively TRBD2 (5 bases). V was shortened by 5 bases and J by 0 bases, with 17 bases between the two germline ends. The length of the CDR3 is 17 residues. Germline V gene lookup returns CDR1 MGHRA and CDR2 YSYEKL. This CDR3 is CASSWVVAAGSYNEQFF. The DNA for the CDR3 is TGCGCCAGCAGCTGGGTGGTGGCGGCGGGCTCCTACAATGAGCAGTTCTTC.

This clonotype occurred many times. This chain links TRBV7-8 with TRBJ2-7; 7 positions agree with TRBD1. The V segment lost 4 bases and the J segment 1 base; nucleotides outside the gene matches: 10. Germline values: CDR1 SGHVS, CDR2 FQNEAQ. The CDR3 covers 16 residues. The CDR3 nucleotides are TGTGCCAGCAGCTATGGGCAGGGGGAAATTTCCTACGAGCAGTACTTC. Its translation: CASSYGQGEISYEQYF.

This clonotype occurred a few times. The CDR3 DNA sequence: TGCGCCAGCAGCAGGGGGCTTAATTCACCCCTCCACTTT. Residues: CASSRGLNSPLHF. The chain couples TRBV10-2 to TRBJ1-6; 8 bases are shared with TRBD1. After removal of 6 bases from V and 6 bases from J, the junction contained 1 base not matched to a gene. Germline loops: CDR1 WSHSY, CDR2 SAAADI. This CDR3 has 13 residues.

There are a few counts of this clonotype. The rearrangement links TRBV27 to TRBJ1-2, with a tentative D call TRBD1 (6 bases). Trimming stripped 5 bases from V and 0 bases from J, with 13 bases between. In germline, CDR1 is MNHEY, CDR2 SMNVEV (reference sequence). This CDR3 contains 15 residues. The CDR3 region is CASSQSGATNYGYTF. The CDR3 DNA reads as TGTGCCAGCAGTCAATCAGGGGCTACTAACTATGGCTACACCTTC.